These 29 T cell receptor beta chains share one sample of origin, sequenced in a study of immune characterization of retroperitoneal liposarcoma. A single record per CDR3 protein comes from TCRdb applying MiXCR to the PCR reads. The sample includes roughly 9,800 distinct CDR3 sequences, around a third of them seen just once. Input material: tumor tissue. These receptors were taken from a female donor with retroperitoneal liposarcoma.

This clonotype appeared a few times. As DNA, the CDR3 is TGTGCCAGCAGTCTGCCAACAGGGTTGGAAGAGACCCAGTTCTTC. Translation gives CASSLPTGLEETQFF. The chain couples TRBV6-1 to TRBJ2-1; a weak D match, TRBD1 (6 bases). Between the trimmed V and J ends, which lost 5 bases and 13 bases, there was a span of 24 bases. CDR3 size: 15 residues. Germline assignment: CDR1 MNHNS and CDR2 SASEGT.

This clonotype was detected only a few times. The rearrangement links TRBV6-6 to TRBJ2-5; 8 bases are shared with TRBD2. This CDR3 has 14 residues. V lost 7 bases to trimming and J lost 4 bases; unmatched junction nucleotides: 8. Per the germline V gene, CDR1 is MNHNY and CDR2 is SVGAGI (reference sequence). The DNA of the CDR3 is TGTGCCAGCACCCGGGGGGGAGGGGCAGAGACCCAGTACTTC. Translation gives CASTRGGGAETQYF.

The CDR3 region has the DNA TGTGCCAGCAGTGCCCCCGGAGGGAATGAGCAGTTCTTC. Translated: CASSAPGGNEQFF. V and J are TRBV6-1 and TRBJ2-1; possible D gene TRBD2, 6 bases. Germline CDR1 reads MNHNS; CDR2 reads SASEGT. The CDR3 is made up of 13 amino acids. Trimming shortened V by 4 bases and J by 7 bases, and 11 bases separated the two germline ends.

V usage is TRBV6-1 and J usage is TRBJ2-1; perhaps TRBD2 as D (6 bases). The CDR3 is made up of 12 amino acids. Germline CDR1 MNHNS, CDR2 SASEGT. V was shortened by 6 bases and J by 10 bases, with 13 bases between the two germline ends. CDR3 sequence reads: CASREGSYEQFF. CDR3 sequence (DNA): TGTGCCAGCAGGGAGGGGAGCTACGAGCAGTTCTTC.

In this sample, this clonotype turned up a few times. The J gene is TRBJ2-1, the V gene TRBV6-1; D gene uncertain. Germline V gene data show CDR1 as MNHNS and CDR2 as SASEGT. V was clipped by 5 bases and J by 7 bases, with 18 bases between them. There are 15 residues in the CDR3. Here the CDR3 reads CASSWGTKARNEQFF. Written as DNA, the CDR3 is TGTGCCAGCAGTTGGGGAACCAAGGCTAGGAATGAGCAGTTCTTC.

CDR3 loop: CASSELVALDTEAFF. The CDR3 DNA is TGTGCCAGCAGTGAACTCGTGGCCTTGGACACTGAAGCTTTCTTT. The rearrangement links TRBV6-1 to TRBJ1-1, with no clear D. The ends were cut back, 2 bases at V and 3 bases at J, with 13 bases in the middle. Per germline, CDR1 MNHNS and CDR2 SASEGT. The CDR3 length is 15 residues.

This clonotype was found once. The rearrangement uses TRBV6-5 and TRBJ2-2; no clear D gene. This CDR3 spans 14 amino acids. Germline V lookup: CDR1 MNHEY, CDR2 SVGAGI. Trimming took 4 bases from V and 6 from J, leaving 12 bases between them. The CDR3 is CASSSWVEAGELFF. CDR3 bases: TGTGCCAGCAGTTCATGGGTTGAGGCCGGGGAGCTGTTTTTT.

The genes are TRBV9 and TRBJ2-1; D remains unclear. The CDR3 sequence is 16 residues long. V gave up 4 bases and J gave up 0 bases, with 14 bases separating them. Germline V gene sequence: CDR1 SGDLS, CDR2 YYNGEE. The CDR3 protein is CASSPSSPGSYNEQFF. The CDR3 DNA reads TGTGCCAGCAGCCCCAGCAGCCCTGGCTCCTACAATGAGCAGTTCTTC.

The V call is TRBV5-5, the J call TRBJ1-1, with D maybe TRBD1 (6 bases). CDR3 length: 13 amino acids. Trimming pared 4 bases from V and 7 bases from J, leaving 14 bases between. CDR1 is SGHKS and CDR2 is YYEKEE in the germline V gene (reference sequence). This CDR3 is CASSPGPQGEAFF. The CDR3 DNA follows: TGTGCCAGCAGCCCAGGACCACAGGGTGAAGCTTTCTTT.

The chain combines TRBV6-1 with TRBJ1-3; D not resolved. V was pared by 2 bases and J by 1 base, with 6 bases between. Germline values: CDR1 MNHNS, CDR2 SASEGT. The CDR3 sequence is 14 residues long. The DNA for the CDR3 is TGTGCCAGCAGTGAAAAGTGGTCTGGAAACACCATATATTTT. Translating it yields CASSEKWSGNTIYF.

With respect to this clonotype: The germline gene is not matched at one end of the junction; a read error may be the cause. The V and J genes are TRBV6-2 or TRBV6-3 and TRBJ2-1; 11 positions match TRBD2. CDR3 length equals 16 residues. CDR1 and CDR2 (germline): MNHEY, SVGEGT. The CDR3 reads CVSSKISGRAYNEQFF. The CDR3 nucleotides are TGTGTCAGCAGTAAAATTAGCGGGAGGGCCTACAATGAGCAGTTCTTC.

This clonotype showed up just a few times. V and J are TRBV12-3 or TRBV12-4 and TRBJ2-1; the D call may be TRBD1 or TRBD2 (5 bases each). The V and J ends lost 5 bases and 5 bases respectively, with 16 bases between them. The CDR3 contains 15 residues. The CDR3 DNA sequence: TGTGCCAGCAGTCCCGGTTCGGGACCTGACAATGAGCAGTTCTTC. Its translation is CASSPGSGPDNEQFF.

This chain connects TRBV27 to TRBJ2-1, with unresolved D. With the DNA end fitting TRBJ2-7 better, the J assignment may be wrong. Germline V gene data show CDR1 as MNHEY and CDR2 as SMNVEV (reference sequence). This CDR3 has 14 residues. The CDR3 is CASSLSLSSYEQYF. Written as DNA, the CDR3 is TGTGCCAGCAGTTTATCCCTTAGCTCCTACGAGCAGTACTTC.

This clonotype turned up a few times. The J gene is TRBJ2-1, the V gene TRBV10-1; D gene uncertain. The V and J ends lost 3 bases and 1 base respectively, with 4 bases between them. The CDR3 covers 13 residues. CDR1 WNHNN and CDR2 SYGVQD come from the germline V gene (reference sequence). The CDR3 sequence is CASSDRSYNEQFF. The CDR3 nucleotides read TGCGCCAGCAGTGACAGGTCCTACAATGAGCAGTTCTTC.

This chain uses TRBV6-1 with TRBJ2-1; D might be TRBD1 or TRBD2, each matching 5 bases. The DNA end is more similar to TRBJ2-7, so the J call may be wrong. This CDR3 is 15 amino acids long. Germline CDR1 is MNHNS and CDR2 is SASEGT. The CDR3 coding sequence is TGTGCCAGCAGAAAGGGACCACAACTAAACGACGAGCAGTACTTC. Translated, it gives CASRKGPQLNDEQYF.

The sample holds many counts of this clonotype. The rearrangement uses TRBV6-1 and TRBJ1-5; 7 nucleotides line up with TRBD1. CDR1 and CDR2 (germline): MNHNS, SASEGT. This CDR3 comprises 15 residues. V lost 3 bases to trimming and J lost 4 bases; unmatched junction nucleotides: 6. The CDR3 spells CASSEGQIRNQPQHF. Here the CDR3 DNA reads TGTGCCAGCAGTGAGGGACAGATACGTAATCAGCCCCAGCATTTT.

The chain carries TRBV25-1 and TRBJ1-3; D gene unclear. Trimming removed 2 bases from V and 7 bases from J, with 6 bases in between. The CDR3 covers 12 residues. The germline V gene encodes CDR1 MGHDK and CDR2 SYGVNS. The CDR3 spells CASSELLNTIYF. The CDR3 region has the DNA TGTGCCAGCAGTGAACTCTTGAACACCATATATTTT. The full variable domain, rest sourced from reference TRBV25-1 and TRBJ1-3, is EADIYQTPRYLVIGTGKKITLECSQTMGHDKMYWYQQDPGMELHLIHYSYGVNSTEKGDLSSESTVSRIRTEHFPLTLESARPSHTSQYLCASSELLNTIYFGEGSWLTVV.

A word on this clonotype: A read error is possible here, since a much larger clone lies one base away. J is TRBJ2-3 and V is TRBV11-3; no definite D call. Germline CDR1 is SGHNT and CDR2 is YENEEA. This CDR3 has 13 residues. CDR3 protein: CASSPTVRNEPYF. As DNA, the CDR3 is TGTGCCAGCAGCCCAACTGTCAGGAATGAGCCGTACTTC.

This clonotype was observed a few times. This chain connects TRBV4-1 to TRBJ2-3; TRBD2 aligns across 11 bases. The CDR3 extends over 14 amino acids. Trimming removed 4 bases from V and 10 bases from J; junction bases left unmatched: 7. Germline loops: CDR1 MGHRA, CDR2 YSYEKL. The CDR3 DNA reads TGCGCCAGCAGCCGAGTCCTAGCGGGGGGTGCGCAGTATTTT. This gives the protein CASSRVLAGGAQYF.

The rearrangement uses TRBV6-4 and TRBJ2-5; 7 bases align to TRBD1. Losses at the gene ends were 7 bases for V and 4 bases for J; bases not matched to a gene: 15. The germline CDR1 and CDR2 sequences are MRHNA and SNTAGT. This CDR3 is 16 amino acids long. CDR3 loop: CASIPRGGRYLETQYF. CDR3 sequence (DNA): TGTGCCAGCATCCCGAGAGGGGGCCGTTATCTAGAGACCCAGTACTTC.

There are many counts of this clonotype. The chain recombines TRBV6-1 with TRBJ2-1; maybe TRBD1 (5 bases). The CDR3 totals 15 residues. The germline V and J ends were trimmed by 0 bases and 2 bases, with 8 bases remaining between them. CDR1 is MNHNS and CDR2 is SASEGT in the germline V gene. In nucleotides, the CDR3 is TGTGCCAGCAGTGAAGCCCTAGGGGCCTACAATGAGCAGTTCTTC. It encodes CASSEALGAYNEQFF.

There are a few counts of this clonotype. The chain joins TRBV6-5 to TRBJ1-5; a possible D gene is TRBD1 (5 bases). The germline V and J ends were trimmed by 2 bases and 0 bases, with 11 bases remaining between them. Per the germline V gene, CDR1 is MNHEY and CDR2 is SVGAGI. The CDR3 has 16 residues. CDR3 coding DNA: TGTGCCAGCAGTTACAGGGCAGGGTTTAGCAATCAGCCCCAGCATTTT. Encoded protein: CASSYRAGFSNQPQHF.

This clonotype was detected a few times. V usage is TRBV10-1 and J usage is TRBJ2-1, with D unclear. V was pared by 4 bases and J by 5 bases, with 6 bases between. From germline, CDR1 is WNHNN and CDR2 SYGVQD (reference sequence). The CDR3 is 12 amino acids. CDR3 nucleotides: TGCGCCAGCAGTGGACCGGACAATGAGCAGTTCTTC. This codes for CASSGPDNEQFF.

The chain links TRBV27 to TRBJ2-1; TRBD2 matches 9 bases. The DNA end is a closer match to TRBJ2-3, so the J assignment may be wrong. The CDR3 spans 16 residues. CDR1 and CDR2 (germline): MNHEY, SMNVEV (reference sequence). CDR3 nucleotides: TGTGCCAGCAGTCCCCTGGGTAGCGGGAGCATCGATACGCAGTATTTT. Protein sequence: CASSPLGSGSIDTQYF.

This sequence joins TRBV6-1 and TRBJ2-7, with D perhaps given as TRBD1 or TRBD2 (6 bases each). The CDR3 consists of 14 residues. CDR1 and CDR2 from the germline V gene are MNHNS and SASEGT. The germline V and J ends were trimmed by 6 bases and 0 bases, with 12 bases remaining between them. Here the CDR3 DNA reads TGTGCCAGCAGAAGAGGGGGGAGCTCCTACGAGCAGTACTTC. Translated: CASRRGGSSYEQYF.

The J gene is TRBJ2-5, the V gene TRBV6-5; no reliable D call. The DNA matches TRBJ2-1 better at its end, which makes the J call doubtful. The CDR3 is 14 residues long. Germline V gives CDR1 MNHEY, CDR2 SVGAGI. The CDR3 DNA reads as TGTGCCAGCAGTTACTCGGCGTGGATGAATGAGCAGTTCTTC. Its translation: CASSYSAWMNEQFF.

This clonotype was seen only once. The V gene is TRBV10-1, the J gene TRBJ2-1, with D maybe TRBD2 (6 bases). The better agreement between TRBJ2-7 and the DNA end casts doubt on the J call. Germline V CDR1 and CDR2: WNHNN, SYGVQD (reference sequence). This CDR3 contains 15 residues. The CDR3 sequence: CAISSWGRSSYEQYF. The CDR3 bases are TGCGCCATTAGCTCATGGGGGAGGAGCTCCTACGAGCAGTACTTC.

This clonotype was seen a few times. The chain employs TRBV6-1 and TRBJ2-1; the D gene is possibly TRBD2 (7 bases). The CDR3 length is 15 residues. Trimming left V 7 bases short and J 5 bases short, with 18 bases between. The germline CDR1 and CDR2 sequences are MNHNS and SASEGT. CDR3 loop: CASTPRGGWDNEQFF. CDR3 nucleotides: TGTGCCAGCACCCCAAGGGGGGGATGGGACAATGAGCAGTTCTTC.

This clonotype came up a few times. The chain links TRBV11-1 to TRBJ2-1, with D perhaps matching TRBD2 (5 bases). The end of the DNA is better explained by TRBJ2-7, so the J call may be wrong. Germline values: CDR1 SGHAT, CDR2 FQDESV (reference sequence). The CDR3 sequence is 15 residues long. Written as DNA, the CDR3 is TGTGCCAGCAGCTTACGGGGATTCCAACGGAATGAGCAGTACTTC. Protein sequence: CASSLRGFQRNEQYF.